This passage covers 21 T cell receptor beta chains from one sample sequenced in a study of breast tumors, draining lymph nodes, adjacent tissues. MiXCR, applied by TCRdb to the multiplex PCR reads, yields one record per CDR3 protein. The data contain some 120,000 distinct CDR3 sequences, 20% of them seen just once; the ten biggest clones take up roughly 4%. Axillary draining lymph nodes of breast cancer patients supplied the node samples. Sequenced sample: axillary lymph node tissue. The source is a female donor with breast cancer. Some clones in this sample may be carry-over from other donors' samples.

In nucleotides, the CDR3 is TGTGCCAGCCCTAGGGGATCGGACTACGAGCAGTACTTC. It is translated as CASPRGSDYEQYF. The chain couples TRBV28 to TRBJ2-7; D is perhaps TRBD1 (5 bases). The CDR3 has 13 residues. V was shortened by 8 bases and J by 3 bases, with 14 bases between the two germline ends. CDR1 and CDR2 (germline): MDHEN, SYDVKM.

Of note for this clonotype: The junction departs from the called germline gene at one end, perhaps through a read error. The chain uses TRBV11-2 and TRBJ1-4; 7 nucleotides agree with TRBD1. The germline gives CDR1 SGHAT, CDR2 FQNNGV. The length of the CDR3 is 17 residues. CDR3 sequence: CASSLEAPTGVRERLFF. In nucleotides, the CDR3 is TGTGCCAGCAGCTTAGAAGCTCCAACAGGGGTTCGGGAAAGACTGTTTTTT.

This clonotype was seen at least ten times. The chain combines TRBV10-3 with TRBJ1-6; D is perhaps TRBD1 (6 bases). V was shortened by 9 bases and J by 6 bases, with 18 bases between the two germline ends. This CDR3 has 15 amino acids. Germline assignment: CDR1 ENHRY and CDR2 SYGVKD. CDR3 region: CAINRELTSNSPLHF. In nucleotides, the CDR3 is TGTGCCATTAACAGGGAACTCACCTCTAATTCACCCCTCCACTTT.

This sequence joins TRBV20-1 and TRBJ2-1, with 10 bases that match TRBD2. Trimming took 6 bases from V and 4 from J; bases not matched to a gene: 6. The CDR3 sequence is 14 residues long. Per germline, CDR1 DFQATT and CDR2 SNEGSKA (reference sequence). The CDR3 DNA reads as TGCAGTGCCAGAACTAGCGGGGATTACAATGAGCAGTTCTTC. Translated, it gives CSARTSGDYNEQFF.

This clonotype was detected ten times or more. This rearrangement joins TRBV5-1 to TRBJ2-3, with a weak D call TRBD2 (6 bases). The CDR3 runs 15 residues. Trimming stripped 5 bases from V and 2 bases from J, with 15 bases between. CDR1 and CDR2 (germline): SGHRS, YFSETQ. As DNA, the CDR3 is TGCGCCAGCAGTTTAGATAGCGGTCACACAGATACGCAGTATTTT. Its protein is CASSLDSGHTDTQYF.

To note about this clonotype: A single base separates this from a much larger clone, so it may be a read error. The CDR3 loop is CASSFSGGATDTQYF. In DNA, the CDR3 is TGCGCCAGCAGCTTCAGCGGGGGGGCCACAGATACGCAGTATTTT. The chain uses TRBV5-1 and TRBJ2-3, with 10 bases that match TRBD2. V was clipped by 2 bases and J by 2 bases; unmatched bases: 2. CDR3 length: 15 residues. The V gene's germline CDR1 is SGHRS and CDR2 YFSETQ.

CDR3 DNA sequence: TGTGCCAGCAGCCCCGGGGGCTCAGCTGCGAACACTGAAGCTTTCTTT. Protein product: CASSPGGSAANTEAFF. The chain combines TRBV7-9 with TRBJ1-1; possibly TRBD1 for D (6 bases). Germline CDR1 SEHNR, CDR2 FQNEAQ (reference sequence). The CDR3 spans 16 residues. The V end lost 5 bases, the J end lost 1 base, and 17 bases lay between the germline ends.

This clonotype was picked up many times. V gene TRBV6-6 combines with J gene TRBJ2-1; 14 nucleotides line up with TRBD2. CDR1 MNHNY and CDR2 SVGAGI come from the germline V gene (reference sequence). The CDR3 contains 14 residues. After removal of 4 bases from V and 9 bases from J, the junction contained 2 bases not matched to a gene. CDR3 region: CASSSGLAGGEQFF. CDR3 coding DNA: TGTGCCAGCAGTTCCGGACTAGCGGGGGGTGAGCAGTTCTTC.

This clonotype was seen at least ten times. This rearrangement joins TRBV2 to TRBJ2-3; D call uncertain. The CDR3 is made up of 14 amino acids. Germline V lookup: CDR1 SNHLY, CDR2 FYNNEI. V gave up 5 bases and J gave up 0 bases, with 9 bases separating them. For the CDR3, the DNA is TGTGCCAGCAGTATTCTGGACAGCACAGATACGCAGTATTTT. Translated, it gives CASSILDSTDTQYF. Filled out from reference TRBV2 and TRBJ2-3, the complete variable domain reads EPEVTQTPSHQVTQMGQEVILRCVPISNHLYFYWYRQILGQKVEFLVSFYNNEISEKSEIFDDQFSVERPDGSNFTLKIRSTKLEDSAMYFCASSILDSTDTQYFGPGTRLTVL.

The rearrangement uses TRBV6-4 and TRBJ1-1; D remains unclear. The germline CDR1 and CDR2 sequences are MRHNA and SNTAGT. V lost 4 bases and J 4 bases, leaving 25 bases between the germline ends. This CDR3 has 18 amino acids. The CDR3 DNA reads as TGTGCCAGCAGTGTAACAGTTAGCCTAAGTCAAAAAGGCACTGAAGCTTTCTTT. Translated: CASSVTVSLSQKGTEAFF.

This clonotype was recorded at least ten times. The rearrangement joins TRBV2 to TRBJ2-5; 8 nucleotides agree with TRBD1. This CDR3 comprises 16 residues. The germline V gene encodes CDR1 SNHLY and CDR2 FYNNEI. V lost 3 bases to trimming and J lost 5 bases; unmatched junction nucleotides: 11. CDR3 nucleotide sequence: TGTGCCAGCAGTGAGCTTGGACAGGGATTGGCCGAGACCCAGTACTTC. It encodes CASSELGQGLAETQYF.

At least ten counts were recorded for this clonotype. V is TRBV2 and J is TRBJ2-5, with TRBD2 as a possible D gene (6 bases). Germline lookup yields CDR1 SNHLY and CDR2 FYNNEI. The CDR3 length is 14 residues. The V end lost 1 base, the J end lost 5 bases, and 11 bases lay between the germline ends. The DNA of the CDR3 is TGTGCCAGCAGTGAAGGTGGGGCGGGGGAGACCCAGTACTTC. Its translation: CASSEGGAGETQYF. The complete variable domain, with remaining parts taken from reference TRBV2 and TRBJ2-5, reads EPEVTQTPSHQVTQMGQEVILRCVPISNHLYFYWYRQILGQKVEFLVSFYNNEISEKSEIFDDQFSVERPDGSNFTLKIRSTKLEDSAMYFCASSEGGAGETQYFGPGTRLLVL.

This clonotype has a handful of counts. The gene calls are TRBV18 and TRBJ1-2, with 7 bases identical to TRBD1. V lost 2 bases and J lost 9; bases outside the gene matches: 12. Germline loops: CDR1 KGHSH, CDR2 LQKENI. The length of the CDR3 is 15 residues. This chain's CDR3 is CASSPGGQLLGSYTF. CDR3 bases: TGTGCCAGCTCACCAGGGGGACAGCTTCTAGGTAGCTACACCTTC.

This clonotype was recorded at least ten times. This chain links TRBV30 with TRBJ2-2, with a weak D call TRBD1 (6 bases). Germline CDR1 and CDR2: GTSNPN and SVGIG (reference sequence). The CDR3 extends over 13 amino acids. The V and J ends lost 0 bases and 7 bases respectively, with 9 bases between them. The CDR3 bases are TGTGCCTGGAGTGTAAACAGGGACGGGGAGCTGTTTTTT. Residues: CAWSVNRDGELFF.

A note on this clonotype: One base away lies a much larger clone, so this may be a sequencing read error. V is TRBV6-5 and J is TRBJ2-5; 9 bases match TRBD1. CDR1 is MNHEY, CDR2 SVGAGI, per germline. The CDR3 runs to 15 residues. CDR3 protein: CASSLGQGPSETHYF. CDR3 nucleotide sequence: TGTGCCAGCAGCCTGGGACAGGGACCTTCGGAGACCCACTACTTC.

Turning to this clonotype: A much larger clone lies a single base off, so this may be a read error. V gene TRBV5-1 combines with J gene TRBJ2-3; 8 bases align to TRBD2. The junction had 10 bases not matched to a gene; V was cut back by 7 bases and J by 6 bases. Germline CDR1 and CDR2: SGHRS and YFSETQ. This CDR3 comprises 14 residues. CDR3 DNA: TGCGCCAGCGGGGCCATAGCGGGATTGGATACGCAGTATTTT. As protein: CASGAIAGLDTQYF.

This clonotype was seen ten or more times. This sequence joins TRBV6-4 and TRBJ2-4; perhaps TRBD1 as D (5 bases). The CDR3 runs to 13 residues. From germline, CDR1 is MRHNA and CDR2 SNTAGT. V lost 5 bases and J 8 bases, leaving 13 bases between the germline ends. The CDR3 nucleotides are TGTGCCAGCAGTCAAGGGGAAATGGACATTCAGTACTTC. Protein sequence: CASSQGEMDIQYF.

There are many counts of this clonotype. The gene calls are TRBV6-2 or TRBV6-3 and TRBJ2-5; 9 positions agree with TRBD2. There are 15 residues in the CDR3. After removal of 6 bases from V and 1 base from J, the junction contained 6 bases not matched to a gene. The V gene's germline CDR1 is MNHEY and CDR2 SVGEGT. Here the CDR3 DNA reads TGTGCCAGCAGCGACCCGGGACTAGCCCAAGAGACCCAGTACTTC. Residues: CASSDPGLAQETQYF.

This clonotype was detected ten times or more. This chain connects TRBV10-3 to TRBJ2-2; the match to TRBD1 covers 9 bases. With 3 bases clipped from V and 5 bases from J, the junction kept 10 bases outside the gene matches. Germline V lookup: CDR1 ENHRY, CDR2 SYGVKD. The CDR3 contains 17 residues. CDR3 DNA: TGTGCCATCAGTGAAAGGGCCGGGACAGGGATTACCGGGGAGCTGTTTTTT. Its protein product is CAISERAGTGITGELFF.

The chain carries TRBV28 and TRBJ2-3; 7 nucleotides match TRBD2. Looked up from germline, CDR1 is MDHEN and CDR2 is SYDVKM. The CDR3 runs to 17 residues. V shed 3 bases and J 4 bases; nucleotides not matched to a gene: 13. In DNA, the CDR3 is TGTGCCAGCAGTTTTTTCGGCGGGAGTAAGGTTGCAGATACGCAGTATTTT. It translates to CASSFFGGSKVADTQYF.

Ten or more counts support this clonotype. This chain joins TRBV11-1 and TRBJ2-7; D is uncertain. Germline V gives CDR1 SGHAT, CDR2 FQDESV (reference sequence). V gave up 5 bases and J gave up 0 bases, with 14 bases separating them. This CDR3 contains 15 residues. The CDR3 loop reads CASSHLASSSYEQYF. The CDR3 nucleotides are TGTGCCAGCAGCCACCTTGCGTCGAGCTCCTACGAGCAGTACTTC.